This TCR beta chain was captured by sequencing in a study of CD8+CD57+ T cells in acquired aplastic anemia. For the study at large: The average for DNA from sorted CD4+ and CD8+ cells was about 3.3 ug. Study-level findings and limits: It was found that twenty-nine CD8+ CDR3 sequences were shared between patients and controls.

On this clonotype itself: Its cognate antigen is unknown. A junction boundary mismatches the germline segment, possibly from a read error.

According to the study, genomic DNA was the template for TCR beta VDJ and CDR3 profiling. MiXCR, applied by TCRdb to the reads, yields one record per CDR3 protein. Of 150,000 to 200,000 distinct CDR3 sequences in the sample, about 45% are singletons; the top ten hold about 1.2%. The sequenced patients had an expansion of CD8+CD57+ cells seen by flow cytometry. Severe acquired aplastic anemia was diagnosed in all patients. This receptor was taken from a human donor with aplastic anemia. Sequenced: sorted CD4+, CD8+, or CD8+CD57+ T cells (not recorded which) from PBMCs.

The chain's CDR3 is CASSIRGGSNQPQHF. CDR3 sequence (DNA): TGTGCCAGCAGCATTCGGGGGGGGAGCAATCAGCCCCAGCATTTT. V and J are TRBV29-1 and TRBJ1-5; D is perhaps TRBD1 (5 bases). CDR3 length equals 15 residues. Per germline, CDR1 SQVTM and CDR2 ANQGSEA.